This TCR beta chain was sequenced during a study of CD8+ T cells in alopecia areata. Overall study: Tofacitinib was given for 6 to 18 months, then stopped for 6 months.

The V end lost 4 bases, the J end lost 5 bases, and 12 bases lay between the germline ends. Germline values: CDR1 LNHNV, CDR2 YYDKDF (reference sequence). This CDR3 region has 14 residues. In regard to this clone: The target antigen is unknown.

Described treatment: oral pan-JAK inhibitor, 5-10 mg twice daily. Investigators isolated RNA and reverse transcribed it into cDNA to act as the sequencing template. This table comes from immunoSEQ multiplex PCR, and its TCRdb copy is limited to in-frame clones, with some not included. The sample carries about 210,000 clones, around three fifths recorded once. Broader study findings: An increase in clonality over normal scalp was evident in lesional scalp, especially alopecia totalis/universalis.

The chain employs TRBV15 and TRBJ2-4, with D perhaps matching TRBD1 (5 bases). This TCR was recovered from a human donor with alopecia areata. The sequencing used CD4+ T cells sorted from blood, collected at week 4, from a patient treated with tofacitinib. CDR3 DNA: TGTGCCACCAGCATACTTGGCAGGGAAAACATTCAGTACTTC. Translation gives CATSILGRENIQYF. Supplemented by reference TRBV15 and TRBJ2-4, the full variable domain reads DAMVIQNPRYQVTQFGKPVTLSCSQTLNHNVMYWYQQKSSQAPKLLFHYYDKDFNNEADTPDNFQSRRPNTSFCFLDIRSPGLGDTAMYLCATSILGRENIQYFGAGTRLSVL.